Listed below are T cell receptor beta chains from one sample, sequenced in a study of blood T cell repertoires in COVID-19. Method: immunoSEQ multiplex PCR; TCRdb's copy keeps in-frame clones and lacks some. The sample contains hundreds of thousands of clones, around nine tenths of which appear only once. Sequencing was carried out using peripheral blood. Every receptor here comes from a human donor in a cohort sampled during active COVID-19. Both conserved end residues are part of each CDR3. Fields, in order: J gene, D gene, clone size, V gene, CDR3 protein, CDR3 DNA. A D gene is named only where the DNA matches it firmly. Clone size is not always given. Where it is, it says once, few, many or a class for expanded clones.

j_gene: TRBJ2-6
d_gene: -
abundance: -
v_gene: TRBV19
CDR3aa: CASSIAAGANVLTF
CDR3nt: TGTGCCAGTAGTATAGCGGCTGGGGCCAACGTCCTGACTTTC

j_gene: TRBJ2-1
d_gene: TRBD2
abundance: -
v_gene: TRBV25-1
CDR3aa: CASSEFSLAGYNEQFF
CDR3nt: TGTGCCAGCAGTGAATTTAGCCTAGCGGGCTACAATGAGCAGTTCTTC

j_gene: TRBJ1-2
d_gene: TRBD1
abundance: -
v_gene: TRBV7-2
CDR3aa: CASSSSVGQGARIYGYTF
CDR3nt: TGTGCCAGCAGCTCCTCAGTGGGACAGGGGGCCCGTATCTATGGCTACACCTTC

j_gene: TRBJ2-7
d_gene: TRBD1
abundance: once
v_gene: TRBV6-2/TRBV6-3
CDR3aa: CASSQDRAYEQYF
CDR3nt: TGTGCCAGCAGTCAGGACAGGGCCTACGAGCAGTACTTC

j_gene: TRBJ2-7
d_gene: TRBD2
abundance: -
v_gene: TRBV13
CDR3aa: CASSRGTSGNTLGQYF
CDR3nt: TGTGCCAGCAGCAGAGGGACTAGCGGAAATACCTTAGGGCAGTACTTC

j_gene: TRBJ1-3
d_gene: -
abundance: -
v_gene: TRBV6-5
CDR3aa: CAAGASGSTGNTIYF
CDR3nt: TGTGCCGCAGGGGCCTCGGGATCAACTGGAAACACCATATATTTT

j_gene: TRBJ1-5
d_gene: -
abundance: -
v_gene: TRBV19
CDR3aa: CASSRGRQVDQPQHF
CDR3nt: TGTGCCAGTAGTAGGGGGCGACAGGTAGATCAGCCCCAGCATTTT

j_gene: TRBJ1-5
d_gene: TRBD1
abundance: -
v_gene: TRBV10-3
CDR3aa: CAISEGGTGASNQPQHF
CDR3nt: TGTGCCATCAGTGAGGGAGGGACAGGGGCCAGCAATCAGCCCCAGCATTTT

j_gene: TRBJ2-5
d_gene: -
abundance: -
v_gene: TRBV5-4
CDR3aa: CASSDGQLVQETQYF
CDR3nt: TGTGCCAGCAGCGACGGACAGCTAGTCCAAGAGACCCAGTACTTC

j_gene: TRBJ2-5
d_gene: TRBD2
abundance: -
v_gene: TRBV6-2/TRBV6-3
CDR3aa: CASSPGLAGAQYF
CDR3nt: TGTGCCAGCAGTCCCGGACTAGCGGGGGCCCAGTACTTC

j_gene: TRBJ1-4
d_gene: TRBD1
abundance: -
v_gene: TRBV2
CDR3aa: CASSETGWNEKLFF
CDR3nt: TGTGCCAGCAGTGAGACAGGGTGGAATGAAAAACTGTTTTTT

j_gene: TRBJ1-2
d_gene: TRBD1
abundance: -
v_gene: TRBV6-6
CDR3aa: CASSYGRDSTNYGYTF
CDR3nt: TGTGCCAGCAGTTACGGTCGGGACAGTACTAACTATGGCTACACCTTC

j_gene: TRBJ2-1
d_gene: TRBD2
abundance: -
v_gene: TRBV9
CDR3aa: CASSVGGRVDEQFF
CDR3nt: TGTGCCAGCAGCGTGGGCGGGAGGGTCGATGAGCAGTTCTTC

j_gene: TRBJ2-7
d_gene: TRBD1
abundance: -
v_gene: TRBV28
CDR3aa: CASSRPGQGGNEQYF
CDR3nt: TGTGCCAGCAGTCGTCCGGGACAGGGAGGAAACGAGCAGTACTTC

j_gene: TRBJ2-1
d_gene: TRBD2
abundance: -
v_gene: TRBV25-1
CDR3aa: CASSDRRSGEGPYNEQFF
CDR3nt: TGTGCCAGCAGTGACCGCCGGAGCGGGGAGGGCCCCTACAATGAGCAGTTCTTC

j_gene: TRBJ2-1
d_gene: TRBD2
abundance: -
v_gene: TRBV9
CDR3aa: CASSLSGSDYNEQFF
CDR3nt: TGTGCCAGCAGCCTTAGCGGGAGCGACTACAATGAGCAGTTCTTC

j_gene: TRBJ1-2
d_gene: -
abundance: -
v_gene: TRBV4-2
CDR3aa: CASSQVETNYGYTF
CDR3nt: TGTGCCAGCAGCCAAGTAGAGACTAACTATGGCTACACCTTC

j_gene: TRBJ2-7
d_gene: -
abundance: -
v_gene: TRBV7-9
CDR3aa: CASSHESSYEQYF
CDR3nt: TGTGCCAGCAGCCATGAGTCATCCTACGAGCAGTACTTC

j_gene: TRBJ1-1
d_gene: TRBD1
abundance: few
v_gene: TRBV2
CDR3aa: CASRRDPQGEAFF
CDR3nt: TGTGCCAGCAGACGAGACCCACAGGGGGAAGCTTTCTTT

j_gene: TRBJ1-1
d_gene: -
abundance: -
v_gene: TRBV6-1
CDR3aa: CASSEIAGDTEAFF
CDR3nt: TGTGCCAGCAGTGAAATCGCAGGGGACACTGAAGCTTTCTTT

j_gene: TRBJ2-2
d_gene: TRBD1
abundance: -
v_gene: TRBV18
CDR3aa: CASSPTGTANTGELFF
CDR3nt: TGTGCCAGCTCACCTACCGGGACAGCTAACACCGGGGAGCTGTTTTTT

j_gene: TRBJ2-7
d_gene: TRBD2
abundance: -
v_gene: TRBV28
CDR3aa: CASSPGGRRNEQYF
CDR3nt: TGTGCCAGCAGTCCCGGCGGGAGGAGGAACGAGCAGTACTTC

j_gene: TRBJ2-3
d_gene: TRBD1
abundance: -
v_gene: TRBV4-2
CDR3aa: CASSQGTGGTDTQYF
CDR3nt: TGTGCCAGCAGCCAAGGGACAGGGGGCACAGATACGCAGTATTTT

j_gene: TRBJ2-7
d_gene: -
abundance: once
v_gene: TRBV30
CDR3aa: CAWNRVGNYEQYF
CDR3nt: TGTGCCTGGAATCGGGTCGGAAACTACGAGCAGTACTTC

j_gene: TRBJ2-7
d_gene: TRBD2
abundance: -
v_gene: TRBV3-1/TRBV3-2
CDR3aa: CASSPLLDSGGEQYF
CDR3nt: TGTGCCAGCAGCCCCCTTCTCGATAGCGGGGGCGAGCAGTACTTC

j_gene: TRBJ2-5
d_gene: -
abundance: -
v_gene: TRBV19
CDR3aa: CATTPGVLGVQETQYF
CDR3nt: TGTGCCACCACACCGGGAGTATTGGGGGTCCAAGAGACCCAGTACTTC

j_gene: TRBJ1-1
d_gene: -
abundance: -
v_gene: TRBV9
CDR3aa: CASSVGAGNTEAFF
CDR3nt: TGTGCCAGCAGCGTAGGGGCCGGGAACACTGAAGCTTTCTTT

j_gene: TRBJ1-6
d_gene: TRBD1
abundance: few
v_gene: TRBV5-1
CDR3aa: CASSVGTGEGSPLHF
CDR3nt: TGCGCCAGCAGCGTCGGGACAGGGGAAGGATCACCCCTCCACTTT

j_gene: TRBJ2-5
d_gene: TRBD2
abundance: once
v_gene: TRBV6-5
CDR3aa: CASSYRASGSQETQYF
CDR3nt: TGTGCCAGCAGTTACCGCGCTAGCGGGAGCCAAGAGACCCAGTACTTC

j_gene: TRBJ2-1
d_gene: TRBD2
abundance: -
v_gene: TRBV18
CDR3aa: CASSPTSSGDNEQFF
CDR3nt: TGTGCCAGCTCACCGACTAGCTCGGGAGACAATGAGCAGTTCTTC